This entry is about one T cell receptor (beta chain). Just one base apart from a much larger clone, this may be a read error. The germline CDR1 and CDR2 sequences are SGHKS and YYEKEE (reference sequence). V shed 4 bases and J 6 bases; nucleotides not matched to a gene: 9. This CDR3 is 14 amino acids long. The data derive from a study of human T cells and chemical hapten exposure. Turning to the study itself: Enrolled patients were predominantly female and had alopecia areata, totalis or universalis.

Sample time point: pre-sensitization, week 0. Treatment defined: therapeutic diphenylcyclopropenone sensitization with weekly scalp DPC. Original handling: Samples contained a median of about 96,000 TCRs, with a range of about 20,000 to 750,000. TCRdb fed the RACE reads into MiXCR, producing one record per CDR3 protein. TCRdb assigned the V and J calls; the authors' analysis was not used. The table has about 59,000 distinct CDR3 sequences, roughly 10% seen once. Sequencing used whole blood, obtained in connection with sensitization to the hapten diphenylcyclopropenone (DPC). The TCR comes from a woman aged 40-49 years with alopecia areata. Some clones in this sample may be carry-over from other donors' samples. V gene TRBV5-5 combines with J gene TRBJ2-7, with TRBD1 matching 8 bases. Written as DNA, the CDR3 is TGTGCCAGCAGCACGTCAGGGGGCCGGTTCGAGCAGTACTTC. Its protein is CASSTSGGRFEQYF.